A single sample is the source of the 20 T cell receptor beta chains below, sequenced in a study of control samples from healthy donors and cancer patients. Measured with immunoSEQ multiplex PCR; TCRdb has only the in-frame clones, and not every one. The sample consists of about 92,000 clones, roughly four fifths of them appearing once. The sample consisted of blood. The receptors stem from a woman aged 55-69 years in good health.

The V and J genes are TRBV11-3 and TRBJ2-1; 10 bases are shared with TRBD2. CDR3 length: 12 amino acids. J lost 15 bases, V lost 11 bases, and 13 bases had no gene match. Germline CDR1 reads SGHNT; CDR2 reads YENEEA. CDR3 coding DNA: TGTGCCCCAAAGCGGGGGGGTCCGAAAAGGTTCTTC. This translates into CAPKRGGPKRFF.

This clone was found once. The chain joins TRBV6-4 to TRBJ2-1, with 10 nucleotides matching TRBD2. Germline assignment: CDR1 MRHNA and CDR2 SNTAGT. The CDR3 has 15 residues. The ends lost 5 bases at V and 5 bases at J; junction bases unmatched: 6. The DNA of the CDR3 is TGTGCCAGCAGTACCGGGACTAGCGCAAACAATGAGCAGTTCTTC. It encodes CASSTGTSANNEQFF.

V and J are TRBV19 and TRBJ1-4; 10 nucleotides align to TRBD1. The ends lost 6 bases at V and 5 bases at J; junction bases unmatched: 6. This CDR3 has 15 residues. Germline V CDR1 and CDR2: LNHDA, SQIVND (reference sequence). The CDR3 bases are TGTGCCAGTAGCGGACCGGGACAGGGGAATGAAAAACTGTTTTTT. Amino acids: CASSGPGQGNEKLFF.

The chain links TRBV4-1 to TRBJ2-2; D is ambiguous. In germline, CDR1 is MGHRA, CDR2 YSYEKL. V gave up 1 base and J gave up 4 bases, with 13 bases separating them. The length of the CDR3 is 16 residues. In DNA form, the CDR3 reads TGCGCCAGCAGCCAAGGGCCGCTAATAATCACCGGGGAGCTGTTTTTT. Residues: CASSQGPLIITGELFF.

The chain recombines TRBV19 with TRBJ1-2, with 8 bases matching TRBD1. The V gene end was trimmed by 5 bases and the J gene end by 8 bases; junction bases not matched to a gene: 16. The CDR3 spans 16 residues. Germline lookup yields CDR1 LNHDA and CDR2 SQIVND (reference sequence). CDR3 bases: TGTGCCAGTAGTGAGTCAGCCGGCACAGGGGGGCCGGGCTACACCTTC. It encodes CASSESAGTGGPGYTF.

The chain combines TRBV7-2 with TRBJ1-2; TRBD1 matches at 8 bases. V shed 5 bases and J 7 bases; nucleotides not matched to a gene: 9. This CDR3 spans 14 amino acids. The V gene's germline CDR1 is SGHTA and CDR2 FQGNSA. CDR3 in DNA: TGTGCCAGCAGCCTCGGCAGGGGGCTTTTTGGCTACACCTTC. This encodes CASSLGRGLFGYTF.

The chain carries TRBV19 and TRBJ2-3; TRBD2 aligns across 8 bases. The CDR3 loop spans 14 amino acids. Per germline, CDR1 LNHDA and CDR2 SQIVND (reference sequence). Unmatched junction bases numbered 2, after V lost 6 bases and J lost 0 bases. CDR3 sequence: CASRVAGSTDTQYF. CDR3 DNA: TGTGCCAGTAGGGTAGCGGGGAGCACAGATACGCAGTATTTT.

This chain links TRBV5-1 with TRBJ1-2; D possibly corresponds to TRBD1 (5 bases). V was cut by 2 bases and J by 1 base, with 6 bases left in between. The germline gives CDR1 SGHRS, CDR2 YFSETQ. The CDR3 spans 13 residues. CDR3 protein: CASSLGDNYGYTF. CDR3 coding DNA: TGCGCCAGCAGCTTAGGGGATAACTATGGCTACACCTTC.

The CDR3 coding sequence is TGTGCCAGTAGTACTAGCGGGGATAACAATGAGCAGTTCTTC. Its translation: CASSTSGDNNEQFF. The chain is built from TRBV19 and TRBJ2-1; TRBD2 agrees at 9 bases. Trimming cost V 4 bases and J 5 bases; bases outside gene matches: 3. CDR3 length equals 14 residues. Per the germline V gene, CDR1 is LNHDA and CDR2 is SQIVND (reference sequence).

The rearrangement joins TRBV11-3 to TRBJ2-1; D remains ambiguous. Trimming shortened V by 5 bases and J by 5 bases, and 16 bases separated the two germline ends. The V gene's germline CDR1 is SGHNT and CDR2 YENEEA. The CDR3 totals 15 residues. The DNA of the CDR3 is TGTGCCAGCAGCGCCCGGTCTACGTCTGACAATGAGCAGTTCTTC. Residues: CASSARSTSDNEQFF.

V gene TRBV18 combines with J gene TRBJ1-5; no definite D call. CDR1 and CDR2 from the germline V gene are KGHSH and LQKENI. V lost 3 bases to trimming and J lost 6 bases, with 9 bases between them. This CDR3 is built from 13 residues. The CDR3 spells CASSPGMGQPQHF. For the CDR3, the DNA is TGTGCCAGCTCACCCGGGATGGGTCAGCCCCAGCATTTT.

CDR3 coding DNA: TGTGCCAGCAGCTTAGAAGGACAGGGGGCCCTCTATGGCTACACCTTC. Translation gives CASSLEGQGALYGYTF. The V gene is TRBV11-2, the J gene TRBJ1-2; 11 bases are shared with TRBD1. Trimming took 0 bases from V and 4 from J; bases not matched to a gene: 4. The CDR3 has 16 residues. Per the germline V gene, CDR1 is SGHAT and CDR2 is FQNNGV. The whole variable domain, remainder taken from reference TRBV11-2 and TRBJ1-2, is EAGVAQSPRYKIIEKRQSVAFWCNPISGHATLYWYQQILGQGPKLLIQFQNNGVVDDSQLPKDRFSAERLKGVDSTLKIQPAKLEDSAVYLCASSLEGQGALYGYTFGSGTRLTVV.

The rearrangement joins TRBV6-4 to TRBJ2-1; D possibly corresponds to TRBD1 (5 bases). Trimming pared 4 bases from V and 3 bases from J, leaving 7 bases between. Germline values: CDR1 MRHNA, CDR2 SNTAGT. CDR3 length equals 13 residues. This CDR3 reads CASSGGDYNEQFF. For the CDR3, the DNA is TGTGCCAGCAGTGGGGGCGACTACAATGAGCAGTTCTTC.

CDR3: CASSRDGATNEKLFF. DNA for the CDR3: TGTGCCAGCAGCAGGGACGGTGCAACTAATGAAAAACTGTTTTTT. The genes are TRBV6-6 and TRBJ1-4; a possible D gene is TRBD1 (5 bases). There are 15 residues in the CDR3. V lost 6 bases and J 0 bases, leaving 11 bases between the germline ends. Germline CDR1 is MNHNY and CDR2 is SVGAGI (reference sequence).

This rearrangement joins TRBV5-1 to TRBJ2-2, with TRBD1 as a possible D gene (6 bases). V lost 4 bases and J 0 bases, leaving 13 bases between the germline ends. This CDR3 has 16 amino acids. Germline V gene lookup returns CDR1 SGHRS and CDR2 YFSETQ. The CDR3 DNA is TGCGCCAGCAGCATAGCCGGGACAACGAACACCGGGGAGCTGTTTTTT. This translates into CASSIAGTTNTGELFF.

The rearrangement links TRBV7-2 to TRBJ2-7, with 7 bases identical to TRBD2. The CDR3 has 14 amino acids. Trimming took 1 base from V and 5 from J; bases not matched to a gene: 5. Germline V lookup: CDR1 SGHTA, CDR2 FQGNSA. The CDR3 loop reads CASSLEAGTNEQYF. In DNA form, the CDR3 reads TGTGCCAGCAGCTTAGAAGCGGGAACGAACGAGCAGTACTTC.

The chain combines TRBV6-4 with TRBJ2-5; TRBD1 is a possible D gene (6 bases). The CDR3 totals 14 residues. CDR1 MRHNA and CDR2 SNTAGT come from the germline V gene. The germline V and J ends were trimmed by 6 bases and 3 bases, with 14 bases remaining between them. CDR3 loop: CASRTQGEEETQYF. The CDR3 bases are TGTGCCAGCAGGACACAGGGAGAGGAAGAGACCCAGTACTTC.

The chain combines TRBV7-6 with TRBJ2-7; tentatively, D is TRBD2 (5 bases). The CDR3 is 15 residues long. Trimming left V 5 bases short and J 0 bases short, with 14 bases between. CDR1 and CDR2 (germline): SGHVS, FNYEAQ. CDR3 amino acids: CASSLQAASSYEQYF. CDR3 DNA sequence: TGTGCCAGCAGCCTTCAAGCGGCGAGCTCCTACGAGCAGTACTTC.

This chain connects TRBV27 to TRBJ1-1; D call uncertain. Germline V gene data show CDR1 as MNHEY and CDR2 as SMNVEV (reference sequence). Trimming stripped 0 bases from V and 2 bases from J, with 10 bases between. This CDR3 has 15 amino acids. The CDR3 nucleotides read TGTGCCAGCAGTTTATCCCAACAGCCCAACACTGAAGCTTTCTTT. Translating it yields CASSLSQQPNTEAFF.

The chain couples TRBV28 to TRBJ2-5; 8 bases map to TRBD1. Unmatched junction bases numbered 8, after V lost 5 bases and J lost 3 bases. In germline, CDR1 is MDHEN, CDR2 SYDVKM. The CDR3 consists of 15 residues. In DNA, the CDR3 is TGTGCCAGCAGTCCCGGACAGGGAGTAAAAGAGACCCAGTACTTC. Protein product: CASSPGQGVKETQYF. The full variable domain, completed using reference TRBV28 and TRBJ2-5, is DVKVTQSSRYLVKRTGEKVFLECVQDMDHENMFWYRQDPGLGLRLIYFSYDVKMKEKGDIPEGYSVSREKKERFSLILESASTNQTSMYLCASSPGQGVKETQYFGPGTRLLVL.